This paragraph covers one T cell receptor beta chain sequence. This clonotype was counted at least ten times. This receptor's antigen is unknown. Base qualities are not at hand, and no much larger clone is one base apart. Genomic DNA was used as template for profiling of TCR beta VDJ combinations and CDR3 sequences. TCR repertoire sequencing was run on an Illumina HiSeq 2000. The authors' analysis ran thus. TRBV/TRBJ rearrangement plots, CDR3 size and DJ length profiles, and Simpson's diversity index were used to evaluate the repertoires. The most abundant DNA sequence in the deep sequencing data was defined as the immunodominant clone. CDR3 amino acid sequences were checked for sharing across subjects and were also compared against the VDJdb database and published repertoires. TCRdb took the public reads, trimmed them with fastp at Q25, ran MiXCR for clone calling and kept in-frame beta chains. For every CDR3 protein sequence, its rows merge into one entry that carries the most common genes and DNA. TCRdb's processing, not the authors' own work, is the source of the V and J calls. In this sample the table shows around 15,000 distinct CDR3 sequences, over 35% of which occur a single time. The biggest ten clones account for 80% to 90% of the sample.

The data were obtained in a study of CD8+CD57+ T cells in acquired aplastic anemia (dated by TCRdb to the late 2010s). General notes on the study: CD8+CD57+ expansion was defined as frequency above the mean frequency observed in healthy subjects.

Per the germline V gene (reference sequence), SEHNR is the CDR1 and FQNEAQ is the CDR2. Germline trimming: 4 bases from V, 3 bases from J; junction bases outside gene matches: 8. The CDR3, from cysteine to phenylalanine, totals 15 residues. The retained sequence is limited to the CDR3, 45 bases, with the frame set at the first base. Patients chosen for sequencing had shown expansion of CD8+CD57+ cells by flow cytometry. For a sixth of the 12 patients who had sufficient cells, CD8+CD57+ effector memory cells were also sequenced. Every patient had a diagnosis of severe acquired aplastic anemia based on International Study of Aplastic Anemia and Agranulocytosis and Camitta criteria. At the time blood was sampled, none of the patients had received any therapy. CD8+CD57+ cells were bead-enriched, yielding a mean of 1.6 ug of DNA. In the study, sorted CD4+ and CD8+ blood T cells from patients with severe aplastic anemia and from healthy subjects underwent deep sequencing of TCR repertoires. Patients were enrolled under clinicaltrials.gov protocols 00001620, 01623167, 00001397, 00071045, 00081523 and 00961064 in the USA. Ficoll-Paque density gradient centrifugation was used to isolate peripheral blood mononuclear cells.

What the research found in general, with its limitations: Roughly 30 CD8+ CDR3 sequences were shared between patients and controls but appeared highly expressed in patients and within their immunodominant clones. In patients, diversity was lower in CD8+CD57+ cells than in the total CD4+ and CD8+ cell pools. CD8+ Simpson's diversity did not differ significantly between patients and healthy controls (P=0.060).

This clonotype originated in a human donor with aplastic anemia. In this chain, TRBV7-9 is recombined with TRBJ2-7, with 8 bases aligning to TRBD1. Sequenced material: CD8+CD57+ T cells sorted from PBMCs. In light of the paper, this sample's cell subset or site label describes: bead-enriched CD8+CD57+ effector memory T cells from SAA patients. Here is the DNA: TGTGCCAGCAGCTCCAAAAGGGACAGGTACTACGAGCAGTACTTC. Translated, this gives CASSSKRDRYYEQYF. Here the CDR3 is joined to the reference TRBV7-9 and TRBJ2-7 genes, and the full variable domain is: DTGVSQNPRHKITKRGQNVTFRCDPISEHNRLYWYRQTLGQGPEFLTYFQNEAQLEKSRLLSDRFSAERPKGSFSTLEIQRTEQGDSAMYLCASSSKRDRYYEQYFGPGTRLTVT.